The 21 T cell receptor beta chains below were found in one sample sequenced in a study of naive and memory T cell subsets. Overall study findings and caveats: A few larger clonotypes appeared in naive repertoires, especially CD8, possibly memory cells re-expressing CD45RA.

Antigen specificity for these receptors is unknown. The beta constant-region primer was an equimolar mix of two oligonucleotides covering TRBC1 and TRBC2. The ligated cDNA underwent four PCR rounds using SP2 and nested alpha and beta constant-region primers. TCRdb re-called the UMI-ligation and nested PCR reads with MiXCR, one entry per CDR3 protein. The data contain approximately 150,000 distinct CDR3 sequences, 15% to 25% of them singletons. Sequencing was carried out using naive CD8+ T cells from blood. The receptors come from a human donor in good health.

The chain employs TRBV15 and TRBJ2-3; weak D call: TRBD2 (6 bases). The germline CDR1 and CDR2 sequences are LNHNV and YYDKDF (reference sequence). The V and J ends lost 5 bases and 0 bases respectively, with 12 bases between them. The CDR3 loop spans 15 amino acids. In nucleotides, the CDR3 is TGTGCCACCAGCCTGTCCGGGACTAGCACAGATACGCAGTATTTT. Residues: CATSLSGTSTDTQYF.

V gene TRBV20-1 combines with J gene TRBJ2-3; D is uncertain. Trimming shortened V by 3 bases and J by 0 bases, and 1 base separated the two germline ends. The germline CDR1 and CDR2 sequences are DFQATT and SNEGSKA (reference sequence). The CDR3 is 11 amino acids. The CDR3 sequence is CSASSTDTQYF. CDR3 sequence (DNA): TGCAGTGCTAGTAGCACAGATACGCAGTATTTT.

J is TRBJ1-2 and V is TRBV7-9, with D unclear. Germline assignment: CDR1 SEHNR and CDR2 FQNEAQ (reference sequence). The V gene lost 1 base and the J gene lost 4 bases, with 4 bases spanning the gap. This CDR3 is built from 12 residues. CDR3 sequence reads: CASSLDGYGYTF. CDR3 sequence (DNA): TGTGCCAGCAGCTTAGACGGCTATGGCTACACCTTC. Filled out from reference TRBV7-9 and TRBJ1-2, the complete variable domain reads DTGVSQNPRHKITKRGQNVTFRCDPISEHNRLYWYRQTLGQGPEFLTYFQNEAQLEKSRLLSDRFSAERPKGSFSTLEIQRTEQGDSAMYLCASSLDGYGYTFGSGTRLTVV.

This clonotype was seen more than once but under ten times. CDR3 region: CASKAGGVPDTQYF. CDR3 nucleotide sequence: TGTGCCAGCAAGGCGGGAGGGGTGCCAGATACGCAGTATTTT. The chain is built from TRBV27 and TRBJ2-3, with 9 bases identical to TRBD2. Looked up from germline, CDR1 is MNHEY and CDR2 is SMNVEV (reference sequence). This CDR3 contains 14 residues. The trim removed 7 bases at V and 4 bases at J, leaving 6 bases unmatched.

This clonotype was detected a few times. The V gene is TRBV28, the J gene TRBJ1-5; D not resolved. There are 16 residues in the CDR3. Trimming cost V 7 bases and J 0 bases, with 16 bases left between them. Per the germline V gene, CDR1 is MDHEN and CDR2 is SYDVKM. Here the CDR3 DNA reads TGTGCCAGCACCCCCCAGGACGCGTATAGCAATCAGCCCCAGCATTTT. It encodes CASTPQDAYSNQPQHF.

The V call is TRBV14, the J call TRBJ2-5; 11 bases fit TRBD2. The CDR3 is made up of 17 amino acids. The V segment lost 4 bases and the J segment 5 bases; nucleotides outside the gene matches: 12. Germline V gene sequence: CDR1 SGHDN, CDR2 FVKESK. The CDR3 sequence: CASSPGGSSGRSETQYF. For the CDR3, the DNA is TGTGCCAGCAGCCCCGGAGGTTCTAGCGGGAGGAGTGAGACCCAGTACTTC. Using reference TRBV14 and TRBJ2-5 for the parts outside the CDR3, the full variable domain is EAGVTQFPSHSVIEKGQTVTLRCDPISGHDNLYWYRRVMGKEIKFLLHFVKESKQDESGMPNNRFLAERTGGTYSTLKVQPAELEDSGVYFCASSPGGSSGRSETQYFGPGTRLLVL.

The chain joins TRBV6-6 to TRBJ2-7; a possible D gene is TRBD2 (5 bases). The CDR3 covers 18 residues. V dropped 0 bases and J dropped 3 bases, with 21 bases sitting between them. Looked up from germline, CDR1 is MNHNY and CDR2 is SVGAGI (reference sequence). CDR3 sequence reads: CASSYSSRRGPLRYEQYF. CDR3 bases: TGTGCCAGCAGTTACTCGAGTAGGAGAGGGCCACTCCGCTACGAGCAGTACTTC.

This clonotype was observed many times. The V and J genes are TRBV29-1 and TRBJ1-1; D is ambiguous. This CDR3 comprises 13 residues. V was trimmed by 4 bases and J by 4 bases, leaving 13 bases between them. CDR1 and CDR2 (germline): SQVTM, ANQGSEA. CDR3 residues: CSVGELLGTEAFF. For the CDR3, the DNA is TGCAGCGTTGGGGAACTCTTGGGCACTGAAGCTTTCTTT.

This clonotype was counted many times. The chain recombines TRBV7-9 with TRBJ1-6; the D is unclear. V was shortened by 6 bases and J by 10 bases, with 7 bases between the two germline ends. From germline, CDR1 is SEHNR and CDR2 FQNEAQ (reference sequence). The CDR3 consists of 11 residues. This CDR3 reads CASRSDSPLHF. The CDR3 DNA reads TGTGCCAGCAGGTCCGACTCACCCCTCCACTTT.

The J gene is TRBJ1-4, the V gene TRBV3-1, with D hard to call. Germline values: CDR1 LGHDT, CDR2 YNNKEL (reference sequence). V lost 0 bases, J lost 2 bases, and 16 bases lay in between. The CDR3 consists of 18 residues. The CDR3: CASSQDLFTELTNEKLFF. The CDR3 region has the DNA TGTGCCAGCAGCCAAGATCTTTTTACTGAGCTGACTAATGAAAAACTGTTTTTT.

V gene TRBV29-1 combines with J gene TRBJ2-1; 9 bases are shared with TRBD1. The germline CDR1 and CDR2 sequences are SQVTM and ANQGSEA. This CDR3 has 19 residues. Trimming at V came to 3 bases and at J to 0 bases, leaving 15 bases not matched to a gene. The CDR3 here is CSVEGGEGQGYFSYNEQFF. CDR3 nucleotide sequence: TGCAGCGTTGAGGGGGGTGAGGGACAGGGCTACTTCTCCTACAATGAGCAGTTCTTC.

This chain links TRBV28 with TRBJ2-5; 9 positions agree with TRBD1. V lost 5 bases and J lost 4; bases outside the gene matches: 8. CDR1 MDHEN and CDR2 SYDVKM come from the germline V gene. The CDR3 sequence is 15 residues long. The CDR3 DNA sequence: TGTGCCAGCAGTCCCCCGGACAGGGGAAGAGAGACCCAGTACTTC. Translating gives CASSPPDRGRETQYF.

The V call is TRBV28, the J call TRBJ1-5; D is ambiguous. Deletions cut 7 bases from V and 9 bases from J, with 16 bases between. The CDR3 has 13 residues. From germline, CDR1 is MDHEN and CDR2 SYDVKM. The CDR3 loop reads CASTLSDHRPQHF. CDR3 sequence (DNA): TGTGCCAGCACTCTCTCAGACCATCGGCCCCAGCATTTT.

There are a few counts of this clonotype. This CDR3 is CASSYGMGQDTEAFF. The DNA for the CDR3 is TGTGCCAGCAGTTACGGTATGGGGCAGGACACTGAAGCTTTCTTT. The chain links TRBV6-5 to TRBJ1-1, with D perhaps TRBD1 (5 bases). The CDR3 sequence is 15 residues long. Looked up from germline, CDR1 is MNHEY and CDR2 is SVGAGI. V lost 2 bases and J lost 3, with 13 bases in between.

The chain carries TRBV30 and TRBJ2-1, with 9 bases that match TRBD2. Germline V CDR1 and CDR2: GTSNPN, SVGIG (reference sequence). J was trimmed by 3 bases and V by 5 bases; bases with no gene match: 11. The CDR3 is 16 residues long. CDR3 nucleotides: TGTGCCTGGGGTACGGGTTGGCGGGAGGGCTACAATGAGCAGTTCTTC. Its protein is CAWGTGWREGYNEQFF.

This clonotype was observed a handful of times. The J gene is TRBJ2-5, the V gene TRBV4-3; D uncertain. The CDR3 runs to 15 residues. CDR1 is LGHNA, CDR2 YSLEER, per germline. The V gene lost 1 base and the J gene lost 3 bases, with 12 bases spanning the gap. The CDR3 DNA sequence: TGCGCCAGCAGCCAAGCCTGGGGTATTGAAGAGACCCAGTACTTC. Protein sequence: CASSQAWGIEETQYF.

The sample holds a few counts of this clonotype. V gene TRBV29-1 combines with J gene TRBJ1-3; no firm D call. The germline V gene encodes CDR1 SQVTM and CDR2 ANQGSEA. The CDR3 contains 14 residues. Trimming stripped 7 bases from V and 0 bases from J, with 13 bases between. In DNA form, the CDR3 reads TGCAGCGCATTTGGACGGGGCTCTGGAAACACCATATATTTT. Amino acids: CSAFGRGSGNTIYF.

The CDR3 loop is CASSLPSGDSYNEQFF. The CDR3 nucleotides read TGTGCCAGCAGCTTACCATCAGGGGACTCCTACAATGAGCAGTTCTTC. V and J are TRBV7-9 and TRBJ2-1; D is possibly TRBD1 (6 bases). Germline loops: CDR1 SEHNR, CDR2 FQNEAQ (reference sequence). With 2 bases removed from V and 0 bases from J, the gap between germline ends came to 11 bases. The CDR3 is 16 residues long.

This clonotype was counted only a few times. The chain links TRBV6-2 or TRBV6-3 to TRBJ2-7, with D possibly matching TRBD1 (5 bases). Germline V CDR1 and CDR2: MNHEY, SVGEGT. The CDR3 runs 16 residues. The V end lost 2 bases, the J end lost 0 bases, and 14 bases lay between the germline ends. CDR3 sequence reads: CASSYGALSSSYEQYF. The CDR3 DNA sequence: TGTGCCAGCAGTTACGGGGCCCTATCGAGCTCCTACGAGCAGTACTTC.

This chain's CDR3 is CASSLGGTLDTQYF. The CDR3 bases are TGTGCCAGCAGCTTAGGCGGGACATTAGATACGCAGTATTTT. The rearrangement uses TRBV11-3 and TRBJ2-3; D is perhaps TRBD1 or TRBD2 (6 bases each). The CDR3 is made up of 14 amino acids. Trimming took 1 base from V and 5 from J, leaving 10 bases between them. From germline, CDR1 is SGHNT and CDR2 YENEEA.

This clonotype was counted only a few times. The J gene is TRBJ2-2, the V gene TRBV6-5; D gene ambiguous. Germline V lookup: CDR1 MNHEY, CDR2 SVGAGI. This CDR3 has 14 residues. V was trimmed by 5 bases and J by 7 bases, leaving 14 bases between them. The CDR3 sequence is CASSAPLDIGELFF. The CDR3 DNA reads TGTGCCAGCAGTGCACCCCTAGATATCGGGGAGCTGTTTTTT.